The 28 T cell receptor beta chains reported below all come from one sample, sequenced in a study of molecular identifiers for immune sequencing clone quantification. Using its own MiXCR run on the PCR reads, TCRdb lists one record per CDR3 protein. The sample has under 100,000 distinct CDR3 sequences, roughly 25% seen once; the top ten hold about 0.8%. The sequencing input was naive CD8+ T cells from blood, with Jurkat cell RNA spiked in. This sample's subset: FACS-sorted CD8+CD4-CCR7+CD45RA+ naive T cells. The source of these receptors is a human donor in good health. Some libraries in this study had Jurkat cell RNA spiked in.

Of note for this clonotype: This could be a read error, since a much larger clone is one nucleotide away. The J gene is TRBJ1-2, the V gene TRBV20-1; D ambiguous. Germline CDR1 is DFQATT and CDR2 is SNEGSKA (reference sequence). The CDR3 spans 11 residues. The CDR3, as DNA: TGCAGTGCTGGAGAGTACTATGGCTACACCTTC. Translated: CSAGEYYGYTF.

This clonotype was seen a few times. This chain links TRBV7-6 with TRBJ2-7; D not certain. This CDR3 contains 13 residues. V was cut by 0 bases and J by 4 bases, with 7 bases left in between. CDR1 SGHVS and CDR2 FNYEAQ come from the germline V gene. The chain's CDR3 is CASSLASEYEQYF. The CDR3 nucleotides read TGTGCCAGCAGCTTAGCGTCAGAGTACGAGCAGTACTTC.

This CDR3 is CAISGTSGSPAKNIQYF. CDR3 nucleotide sequence: TGCGCCATCTCCGGGACTAGCGGGAGTCCCGCCAAAAACATTCAGTACTTC. This chain uses TRBV10-1 with TRBJ2-4; TRBD2 matches 14 bases. The germline gives CDR1 WNHNN, CDR2 SYGVQD (reference sequence). J gave up 1 base and V 10 bases, and 9 bases lay outside the gene matches. The CDR3 totals 17 residues.

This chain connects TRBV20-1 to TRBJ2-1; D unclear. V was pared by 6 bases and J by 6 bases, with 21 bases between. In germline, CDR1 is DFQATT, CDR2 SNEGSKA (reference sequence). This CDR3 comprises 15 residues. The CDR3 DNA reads TGCAGTGCAGAGAAATTGGATCACTCGGGCAATGAGCAGTTCTTC. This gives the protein CSAEKLDHSGNEQFF.

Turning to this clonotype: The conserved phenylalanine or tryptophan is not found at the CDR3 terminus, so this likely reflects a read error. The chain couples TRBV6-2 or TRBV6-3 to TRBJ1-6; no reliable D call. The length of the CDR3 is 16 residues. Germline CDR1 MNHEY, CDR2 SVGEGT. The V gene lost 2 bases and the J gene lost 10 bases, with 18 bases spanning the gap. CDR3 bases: TGTGCCAGCAGTTACCTGAAGGTTGAGTTCGGGTCACCCCTCCACTTA. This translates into CASSYLKVEFGSPLHL.

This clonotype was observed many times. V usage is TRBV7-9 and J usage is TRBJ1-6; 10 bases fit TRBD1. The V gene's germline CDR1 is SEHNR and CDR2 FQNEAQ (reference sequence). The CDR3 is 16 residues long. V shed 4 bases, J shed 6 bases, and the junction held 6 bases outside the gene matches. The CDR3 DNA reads TGTGCCAGCAGCTACTCGGACAGGGGGAGTAATTCACCCCTCCACTTT. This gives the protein CASSYSDRGSNSPLHF.

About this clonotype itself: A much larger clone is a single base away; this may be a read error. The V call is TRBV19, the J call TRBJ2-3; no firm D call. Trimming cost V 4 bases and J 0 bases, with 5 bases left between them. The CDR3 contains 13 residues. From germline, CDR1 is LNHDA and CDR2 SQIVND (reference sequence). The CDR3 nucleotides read TGTGCCAGTAGTAGCGGAAGCACAGATACGCAGTATTTT. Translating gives CASSSGSTDTQYF.

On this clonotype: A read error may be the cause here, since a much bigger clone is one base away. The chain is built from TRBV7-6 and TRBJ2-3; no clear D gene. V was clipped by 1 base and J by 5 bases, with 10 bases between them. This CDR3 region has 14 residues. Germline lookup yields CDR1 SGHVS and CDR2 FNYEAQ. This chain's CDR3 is CASSLGPTIDTQYF. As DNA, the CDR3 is TGTGCCAGCAGCTTAGGACCAACCATAGATACGCAGTATTTT.

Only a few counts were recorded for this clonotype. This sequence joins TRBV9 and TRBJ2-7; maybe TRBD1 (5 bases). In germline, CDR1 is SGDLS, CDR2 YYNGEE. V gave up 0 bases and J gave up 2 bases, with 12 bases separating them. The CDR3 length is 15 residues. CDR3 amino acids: CASSVEDIGAYEQYF. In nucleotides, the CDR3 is TGTGCCAGCAGCGTAGAGGACATTGGGGCCTACGAGCAGTACTTC.

The CDR3 nucleotides read TGCGCCAGCAGCTTGCGGACAGGGGTCTACGAGCAGTACTTC. Amino acid sequence: CASSLRTGVYEQYF. V usage is TRBV5-1 and J usage is TRBJ2-7, with TRBD1 matching 9 bases. J gave up 3 bases and V 1 base, and 2 bases lay outside the gene matches. CDR1 is SGHRS and CDR2 is YFSETQ in the germline V gene. This CDR3 is built from 14 residues.

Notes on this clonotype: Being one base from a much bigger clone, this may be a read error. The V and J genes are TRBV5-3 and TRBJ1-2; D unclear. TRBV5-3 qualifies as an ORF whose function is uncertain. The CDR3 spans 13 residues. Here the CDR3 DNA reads TGTGCCAGCAGCTTGGAGGCAGGAATGCGCTGCACCTTC. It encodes CASSLEAGMRCTF.

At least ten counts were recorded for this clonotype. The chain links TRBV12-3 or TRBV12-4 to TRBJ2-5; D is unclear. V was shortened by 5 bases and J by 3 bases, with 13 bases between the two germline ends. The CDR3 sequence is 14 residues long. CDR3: CASSTWTEEETQYF. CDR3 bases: TGTGCCAGCAGTACTTGGACCGAGGAAGAGACCCAGTACTTC.

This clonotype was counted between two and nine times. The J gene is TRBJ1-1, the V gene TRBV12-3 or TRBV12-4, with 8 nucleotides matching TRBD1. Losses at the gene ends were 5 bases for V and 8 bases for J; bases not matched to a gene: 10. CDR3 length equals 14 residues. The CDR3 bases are TGTGCCAGCAGTCGGACAGGGCGGCTTCACGAAGCTTTCTTT. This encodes CASSRTGRLHEAFF.

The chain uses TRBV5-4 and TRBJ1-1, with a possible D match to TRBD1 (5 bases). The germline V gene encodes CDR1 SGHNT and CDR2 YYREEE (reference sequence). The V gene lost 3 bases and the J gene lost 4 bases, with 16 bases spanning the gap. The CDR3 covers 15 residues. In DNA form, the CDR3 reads TGTGCCAGCAGCTCGGGGCTTGAGGATATCACTGAAGCTTTCTTT. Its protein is CASSSGLEDITEAFF.

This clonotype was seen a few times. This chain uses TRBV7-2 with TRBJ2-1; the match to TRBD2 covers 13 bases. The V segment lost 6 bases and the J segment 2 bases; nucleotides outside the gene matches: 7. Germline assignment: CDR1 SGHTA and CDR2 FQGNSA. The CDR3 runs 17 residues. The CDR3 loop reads CASSDTSGGAPYNEQFF. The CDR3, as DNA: TGTGCCAGCAGTGATACTAGCGGGGGGGCCCCCTACAATGAGCAGTTCTTC.

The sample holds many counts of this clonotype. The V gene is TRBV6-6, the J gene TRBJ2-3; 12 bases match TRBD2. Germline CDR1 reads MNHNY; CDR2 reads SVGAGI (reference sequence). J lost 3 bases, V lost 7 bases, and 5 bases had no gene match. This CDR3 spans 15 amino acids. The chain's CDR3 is CASTELAGGTDTQYF. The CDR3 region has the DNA TGTGCCAGCACCGAACTAGCGGGAGGTACAGATACGCAGTATTTT.

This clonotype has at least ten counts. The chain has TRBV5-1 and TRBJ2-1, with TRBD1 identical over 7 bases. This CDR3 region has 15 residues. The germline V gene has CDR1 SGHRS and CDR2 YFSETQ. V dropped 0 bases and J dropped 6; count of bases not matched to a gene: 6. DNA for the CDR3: TGCGCCAGCAGCTTGGTAGGGGGCGTAGGCAATGAGCAGTTCTTC. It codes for CASSLVGGVGNEQFF. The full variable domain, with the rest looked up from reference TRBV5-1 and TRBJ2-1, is KAGVTQTPRYLIKTRGQQVTLSCSPISGHRSVSWYQQTPGQGLQFLFEYFSETQRNKGNFPGRFSGRQFSNSRSEMNVSTLELGDSALYLCASSLVGGVGNEQFFGPGTRLTVL.

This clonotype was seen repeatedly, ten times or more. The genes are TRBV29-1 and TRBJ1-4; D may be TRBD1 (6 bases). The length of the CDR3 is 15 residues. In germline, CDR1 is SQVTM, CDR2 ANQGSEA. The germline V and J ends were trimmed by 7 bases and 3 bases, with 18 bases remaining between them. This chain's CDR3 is CSAGPRGSANEKLFF. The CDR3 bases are TGCAGCGCGGGGCCCAGGGGAAGTGCTAATGAAAAACTGTTTTTT.

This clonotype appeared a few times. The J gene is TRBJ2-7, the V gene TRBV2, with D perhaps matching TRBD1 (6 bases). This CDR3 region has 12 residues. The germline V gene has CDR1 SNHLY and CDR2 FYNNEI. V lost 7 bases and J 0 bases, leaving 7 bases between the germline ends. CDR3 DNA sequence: TGTGCCAGCAAGGGGGACTCCTACGAGCAGTACTTC. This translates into CASKGDSYEQYF.

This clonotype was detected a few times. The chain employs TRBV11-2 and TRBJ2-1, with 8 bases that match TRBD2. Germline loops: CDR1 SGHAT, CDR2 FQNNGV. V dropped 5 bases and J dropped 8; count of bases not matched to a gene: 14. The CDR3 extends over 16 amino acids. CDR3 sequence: CASSPNSGGAGDEQFF. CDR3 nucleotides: TGTGCCAGCAGCCCAAACTCGGGGGGGGCTGGTGATGAGCAGTTCTTC.

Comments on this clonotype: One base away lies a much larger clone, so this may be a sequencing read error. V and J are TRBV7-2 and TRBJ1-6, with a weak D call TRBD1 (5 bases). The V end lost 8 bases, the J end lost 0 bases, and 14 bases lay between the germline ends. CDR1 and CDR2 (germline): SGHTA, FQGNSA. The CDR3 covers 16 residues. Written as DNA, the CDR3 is TGTGCCAGCGGTCCGACAGACTTCTCCTATAATTCACCCCTCCACTTT. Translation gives CASGPTDFSYNSPLHF.

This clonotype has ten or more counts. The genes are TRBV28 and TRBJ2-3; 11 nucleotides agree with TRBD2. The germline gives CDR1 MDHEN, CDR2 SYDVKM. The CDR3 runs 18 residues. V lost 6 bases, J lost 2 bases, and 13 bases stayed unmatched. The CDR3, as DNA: TGTGCCAGCAGCGAAACCGGGACTAGCGGTTTCGTCACAGATACGCAGTATTTT. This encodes CASSETGTSGFVTDTQYF.

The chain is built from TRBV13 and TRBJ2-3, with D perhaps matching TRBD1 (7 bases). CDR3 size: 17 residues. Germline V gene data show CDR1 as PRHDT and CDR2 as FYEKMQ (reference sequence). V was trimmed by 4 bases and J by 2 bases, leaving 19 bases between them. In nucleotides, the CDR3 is TGTGCCAGCAGCTCAAGACAGGGTGCGGGATACACAGATACGCAGTATTTT. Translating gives CASSSRQGAGYTDTQYF.

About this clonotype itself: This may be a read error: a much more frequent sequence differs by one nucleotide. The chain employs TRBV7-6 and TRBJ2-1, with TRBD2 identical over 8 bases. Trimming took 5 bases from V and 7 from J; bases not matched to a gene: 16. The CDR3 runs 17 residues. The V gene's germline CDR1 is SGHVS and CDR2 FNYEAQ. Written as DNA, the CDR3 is TGTGCCAGCAGCCCTTATCAGAAACTAGCGGTTGTAAATGAGCAGTTCTTC. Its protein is CASSPYQKLAVVNEQFF.

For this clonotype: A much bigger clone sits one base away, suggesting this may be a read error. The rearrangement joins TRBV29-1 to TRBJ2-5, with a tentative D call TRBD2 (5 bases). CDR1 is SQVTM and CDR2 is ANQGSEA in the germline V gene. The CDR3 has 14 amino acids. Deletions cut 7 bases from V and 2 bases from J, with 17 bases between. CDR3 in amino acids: CSAVPIRGQETQYF. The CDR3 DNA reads TGCAGCGCAGTCCCAATACGGGGACAAGAGACCCAGTACTTC.

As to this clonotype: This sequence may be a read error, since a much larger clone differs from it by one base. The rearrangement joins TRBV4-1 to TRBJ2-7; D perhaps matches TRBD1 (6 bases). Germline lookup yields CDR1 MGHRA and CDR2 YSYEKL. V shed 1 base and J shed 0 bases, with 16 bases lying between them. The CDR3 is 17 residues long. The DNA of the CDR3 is TGCGCCAGCAGCCAAGCTCCCATGGGGGCCAGCTCCTACGAGCAGTACTTC. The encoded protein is CASSQAPMGASSYEQYF.

In nucleotides, the CDR3 is TGTGCCAGCAGTTTGAATAGCGGGGACCCCAATGAGCAGTTCTTC. Encoded protein: CASSLNSGDPNEQFF. The genes are TRBV6-5 and TRBJ2-1; 8 nucleotides align to TRBD2. The CDR3 spans 15 residues. Germline V gives CDR1 MNHEY, CDR2 SVGAGI. With 4 bases clipped from V and 6 bases from J, the junction kept 8 bases outside the gene matches.

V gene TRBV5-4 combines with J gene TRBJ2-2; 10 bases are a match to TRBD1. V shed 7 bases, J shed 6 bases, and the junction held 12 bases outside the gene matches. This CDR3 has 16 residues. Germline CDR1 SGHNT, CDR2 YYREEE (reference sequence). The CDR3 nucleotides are TGTGCCAGCTCGCCGGAAGGGACAGGGGTCGCCGGGGAGCTGTTTTTT. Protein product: CASSPEGTGVAGELFF.